This TCR beta chain was sequenced for a study of CD4 T cells in relation to SARS-CoV-2 and coronaviruses. With regard to this clone: The antigen remains undetermined.

The CDR3 extends over 14 amino acids. V lost 4 bases and J lost 4; bases outside the gene matches: 6. Germline CDR1 reads GTSNPN; CDR2 reads SVGIG (reference sequence). The method was immunoSEQ multiplex PCR; TCRdb's version includes in-frame clones alone and lacks a portion of them. The profile covers 41,000 or so clones, with about 80% appearing a single time and 1.2% taken by the ten largest. This sequence was found in an adult with COVID-19. Sequencing was done on a sample of naive CD4+ T cells from PBMCs, cultured in vitro. Specified subset: naive CD4+ T cells isolated by negative enrichment. The rearrangement joins TRBV30 to TRBJ1-3; 8 bases line up with TRBD1. CDR3 bases: TGTGCCTGGAATCCCAGGGGGCAAGGAAACACCATATATTTT. Encoded protein: CAWNPRGQGNTIYF.